This TCR beta chain was identified during a study of blood T cell repertoires in COVID-19. Study as a whole: Acute and convalescent COVID-19 samples came from the United States, Italy and Spain. T cells, B-cell-depleted T cells, or PBMCs supplied cDNA or gDNA.

In its sample, this clone was seen once. Original handling: Reference gene primer amplification gave nucleated cell count estimates. Repertoires were generated with immunoSEQ multiplex PCR, while TCRdb's copy carries only in-frame clones and drops some. The V and J calls and clone size come from that table; D and trimming were worked out from the DNA. The data hold 60,000 to 70,000 clones, with over 75% observed a single time. Germline assignment: CDR1 SGHRS and CDR2 YFSETQ. The CDR3 runs to 15 residues. The junction had 9 bases not matched to a gene; V was cut back by 3 bases and J by 6 bases. The sample comprised peripheral blood. The chain combines TRBV5-1 with TRBJ1-1, with 9 nucleotides matching TRBD1. The sequence came from an elderly man with acute or convalescent COVID-19. The CDR3 protein is CASSYLQGAFAEAFF. CDR3 sequence (DNA): TGCGCCAGCAGCTACTTACAGGGGGCTTTCGCTGAAGCTTTCTTT.